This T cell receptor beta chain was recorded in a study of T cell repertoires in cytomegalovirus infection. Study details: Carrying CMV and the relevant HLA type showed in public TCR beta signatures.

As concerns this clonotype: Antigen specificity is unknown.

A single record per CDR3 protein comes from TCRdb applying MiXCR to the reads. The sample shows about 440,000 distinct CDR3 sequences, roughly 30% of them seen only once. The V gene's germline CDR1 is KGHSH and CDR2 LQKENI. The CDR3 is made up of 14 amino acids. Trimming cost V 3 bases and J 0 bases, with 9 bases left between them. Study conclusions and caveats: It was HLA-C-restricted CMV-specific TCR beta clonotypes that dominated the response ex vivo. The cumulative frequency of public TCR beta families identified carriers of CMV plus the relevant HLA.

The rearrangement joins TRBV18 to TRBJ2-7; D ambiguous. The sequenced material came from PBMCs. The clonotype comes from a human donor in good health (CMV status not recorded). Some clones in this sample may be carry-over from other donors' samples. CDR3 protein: CASSPGSGSYEQYF. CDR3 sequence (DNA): TGTGCCAGCTCACCGGGTTCAGGCTCCTACGAGCAGTACTTC.